A single sample is the source of the 18 T cell receptor beta chains below, sequenced in a study of CD8+ T cells in alopecia areata. It was cDNA, reverse transcribed from extracted RNA, that served as the sequencing template. Profiling relied on immunoSEQ multiplex PCR, and the TCRdb table lists in-frame clones only, not all of them. The sample yields approximately 300,000 clones, without any singletons. The pooled cutaneous lymph node cells were sorted using several markers (CD4, CD8alpha, NKG2D, NKG2ACE and others). Sample: CD4+ T cells sorted from a lymph node. These receptors all come from a C3H/HeJ mouse with alopecia areata. The strain is characterized by the MHC haplotype H2-k.

Comment on this clone: The genes and germline here are from mouse. The read stops 4 residues short of the end of the CDR3; the missing end is completed from the germline J gene. The rearrangement links TRBV13-3 to TRBJ1-1; D is unclear. Germline loops: CDR1 NNHDY, CDR2 SYVADS. This CDR3 region has 10 residues. CDR3 bases read: TGTGCCAGCAGTAAGGGA. Translating it yields CASSKG. The full CDR3 is CASSKGEVFF.

For this clone: Mouse germline and gene names are used. The CDR3 end is not reached by the read, which stops 4 residues before it; the germline J gene fills it in. Different DNA sequences within this sample yield the same CDR3. This sequence joins TRBV13-1 and TRBJ2-4; 8 positions match TRBD2. Germline CDR1 reads NSHNY; CDR2 reads SYGAGN. There are 13 residues in the CDR3. The CDR3 bases that were read are TGTGCCAGCAGGCTGGGGGGAGAAAAC. Its protein product is CASRLGGEN. The whole CDR3 is CASRLGGENTLYF.

This clone was picked up a small number of times. Mouse germline and gene names are used. The DNA ends 4 residues before the CDR3 does, and the rest of the CDR3 is filled in from the germline J gene. The V and J genes are TRBV1 and TRBJ2-1; perhaps TRBD1 as D (5 bases). CDR1 NSQYPW and CDR2 LRSPGD come from the germline V gene (reference sequence). CDR3 length: 14 amino acids. The germline V and J ends were trimmed by 3 bases and 3 bases, with 9 bases remaining between them. CDR3 bases read: TGCACCTGCAGTGCCCAGACAGTCTATGCT. It yields the protein CTCSAQTVYA. The whole CDR3 sequence is CTCSAQTVYAEQFF.

There are a few counts of this clone. These gene names are mouse names. The CDR3 end falls 4 residues outside the read, so it is completed with the germline J gene. V is TRBV13-3 and J is TRBJ2-2; no definite D call. Germline CDR1 is NNHDY and CDR2 is SYVADS. Trimming removed 1 base from V and 1 base from J, with 5 bases in between. The CDR3 is 14 residues long. CDR3 DNA (partial): TGTGCCAGCAGTGATCCAAGAAACACCGGG. This translates into CASSDPRNTG. The entire CDR3 protein is CASSDPRNTGQLYF.

A word on this clone: Gene names are mouse gene names. The read ends 4 residues early relative to the CDR3; the germline J gene fills the gap. The V and J genes are TRBV13-3 and TRBJ2-1, with 11 bases lining up with TRBD2. The V gene end was trimmed by 4 bases and the J gene end by 0 bases; junction bases not matched to a gene: 6. The V gene's germline CDR1 is NNHDY and CDR2 SYVADS. The CDR3 length is 17 residues. The sequenced part of the CDR3 DNA is TGTGCCAGCAGTCCGGGACTGGGGGCCCGTAACTATGCT. Protein sequence: CASSPGLGARNYA. The full-length CDR3 reads as CASSPGLGARNYAEQFF.

In the case of this clone: Each gene name is a mouse one. The sequenced fragment ends 4 residues before the CDR3 boundary, so the rest is inferred from the germline J gene. The rearrangement links TRBV13-1 to TRBJ2-5; TRBD2 might be the D (7 bases). Germline V gene sequence: CDR1 NSHNY, CDR2 SYGAGN. The CDR3 runs 13 residues. The CDR3 bases that were read are TGTGCCAGCAGGATGGGGGGCGAAGAC. It yields the protein CASRMGGED. The whole CDR3 reads CASRMGGEDTQYF.

Details on this clone: Gene names follow the mouse nomenclature. The read terminates 4 residues ahead of where the CDR3 ends, so the germline J gene completes it. V and J are TRBV13-1 and TRBJ2-2; TRBD1 agrees at 7 bases. The junction had 7 bases not matched to a gene; V was cut back by 3 bases and J by 2 bases. CDR3 length: 16 amino acids. The germline V gene encodes CDR1 NSHNY and CDR2 SYGAGN. CDR3 DNA (partial): TGTGCCAGCAGTGCCGCCGGGACAGTTAACACCGGG. Its protein is CASSAAGTVNTG. The entire CDR3 protein is CASSAAGTVNTGQLYF.

Points on this clone: The germline and genes are mouse ones. The read ends 4 residues before the CDR3 terminus; that terminus is restored from the germline J gene. This chain joins TRBV1 and TRBJ1-1; D ambiguous. The CDR3 is 12 residues long. In germline, CDR1 is NSQYPW, CDR2 LRSPGD (reference sequence). The CDR3 region is CTCSADQTEVFF. The sequenced part of the CDR3 DNA is TGCACCTGCAGTGCAGATCAGACA.

On this clone: The germline and genes are mouse ones. The CDR3 extends 4 residues past the end of the read, so its final part is completed from the germline J gene. The sample contains more than one DNA sequence encoding this CDR3. This chain joins TRBV31 and TRBJ2-2; 9 bases fit TRBD1. Trimming cost V 5 bases and J 2 bases; bases outside gene matches: 3. The CDR3 is made up of 14 amino acids. Germline CDR1 is GKSSPN and CDR2 is SITVG. The CDR3 protein is CAWDRGVNTGQLYF. CDR3 DNA, as far as it was read: TGTGCCTGGGACAGGGGGGTGAACACCGGG.

Concerning this clone: Gene names and germline refer to mouse. Read sequence stops 3 residues before the CDR3 end, and the germline J gene provides the missing end. The genes are TRBV31 and TRBJ1-6; TRBD1 agrees at 7 bases. TRBJ1-6 is given ORF status, its function remaining uncertain. Germline V gene lookup returns CDR1 GKSSPN and CDR2 SITVG. V dropped 0 bases and J dropped 6; count of bases not matched to a gene: 2. The CDR3 contains 14 residues. The CDR3 reads CAWSLQGINSPLYF. The covered CDR3 bases are TGTGCCTGGAGTCTACAGGGGATTAATTCGCCC.

A word on this clone: Gene names refer to mouse genes. The CDR3 spells CASRLQGGNTLYF. CDR3 DNA, as far as it was read: TGTGCCAGCAGACTCCAGGGGGGAAAC. The genes are TRBV19 and TRBJ2-4; possibly TRBD1 for D (7 bases). The read terminates 4 residues ahead of where the CDR3 ends, so the germline J gene completes it. CDR1 FNHDT and CDR2 SITEND come from the germline V gene (reference sequence). The CDR3 is 13 amino acids.

This clone was counted only a few times. These gene names are mouse names. The read comes to an end 4 residues before the CDR3 does, leaving the germline J gene to fill in the end. J is TRBJ2-5 and V is TRBV1; a weak D match, TRBD1 (6 bases). The CDR3 has 14 amino acids. The germline gives CDR1 NSQYPW, CDR2 LRSPGD (reference sequence). V shed 1 base and J shed 3 bases, with 8 bases lying between them. Partial CDR3 DNA: TGCACCTGCAGTGCAGGACAGGAACAAGAC. Its translation is CTCSAGQEQD. The full CDR3 is CTCSAGQEQDTQYF.

This clone has a handful of counts. Mouse gene names apply. The sequenced fragment ends 4 residues before the CDR3 boundary, so the rest is inferred from the germline J gene. This chain uses TRBV13-3 with TRBJ2-1; 10 positions match TRBD1. CDR1 and CDR2 from the germline V gene are NNHDY and SYVADS. The CDR3 totals 12 residues. The covered CDR3 bases are TGTGCCAGCTCGGACAGGGGGACT. Its protein is CASSDRGT. In full, the CDR3 reads CASSDRGTEQFF.

This clone was counted between two and nine times. Gene names are mouse gene names. From the germline J gene comes the end of the CDR3, since the read stops 4 residues before it. The rearrangement uses TRBV13-2 and TRBJ1-1, with D hard to call. Germline CDR1 and CDR2: NNHNN and SYGAGS (reference sequence). Trimming cost V 2 bases and J 4 bases, with 9 bases left between them. CDR3 length equals 13 residues. The CDR3 here is CASGDWVVTEVFF. The sequenced CDR3 bases are TGTGCCAGCGGTGACTGGGTGGTCACA.

This clone was counted a few times. Genes here carry mouse names. With the read ending 4 residues before the CDR3 end, the germline J gene is used to fill in that end. This specimen includes other DNA sequences encoding the same CDR3. The rearrangement links TRBV29 to TRBJ1-1; D possibly corresponds to TRBD1 (6 bases). This CDR3 has 13 amino acids. Germline CDR1 MSHET, CDR2 SYDVDS. Trimming took 5 bases from V and 1 from J, leaving 8 bases between them. The sequenced CDR3 bases are TGTGCTAGCAGTCCGGGACAAAACACA. Residues: CASSPGQNT. The entire CDR3 is CASSPGQNTEVFF.

As regards this clone: The genes are named according to mouse. The CDR3 end lies 4 residues beyond the end of the read and is filled in from the germline J gene. The J gene is TRBJ2-1, the V gene TRBV13-2, with 10 bases that match TRBD2. Per the germline V gene, CDR1 is NNHNN and CDR2 is SYGAGS (reference sequence). The CDR3 sequence is 16 residues long. The J segment lost 3 bases and the V segment lost 2 bases, leaving 5 bases of the junction unmatched. The chain's CDR3 is CASGDTNWGGYAEQFF. The CDR3 bases that were read are TGTGCCAGCGGTGACACCAACTGGGGGGGCTATGCT.

With regard to this clone: With a much larger clone just one base away, this may be a read error. Germline and genes: mouse. Read data end 4 residues before the CDR3 end; the end is taken from the germline J gene. J is TRBJ2-5 and V is TRBV5; D may be TRBD1 (5 bases). V shed 2 bases and J shed 0 bases, with 6 bases lying between them. The germline V gene has CDR1 LGHNA and CDR2 YNLKQL (reference sequence). This CDR3 is built from 14 residues. The covered CDR3 bases are TGTGCCAGCAGCCAAAGGACAAACCAAGAC. Its translation is CASSQRTNQD. The CDR3 as a whole reads CASSQRTNQDTQYF.

This clone has at least ten counts. Germline and genes: mouse. The read falls 4 residues short of the CDR3 end, and the missing part is taken from the germline J gene. Distinct nucleotide sequences in the sample also encode this CDR3. V gene TRBV13-1 combines with J gene TRBJ2-3, with D maybe TRBD2 (6 bases). CDR1 is NSHNY and CDR2 is SYGAGN in the germline V gene. CDR3 length: 14 residues. The V end lost 0 bases, the J end lost 1 base, and 6 bases lay between the germline ends. Incomplete CDR3 DNA: TGTGCCAGCAGTGATGGGGGGGGTGCAGAA. It translates to CASSDGGGAE. The full-length CDR3 reads as CASSDGGGAETLYF.